The clone carrying this T cell receptor (beta chain) was seen only a few times. Its target is unknown. Donors were ostensibly healthy at sampling, although undocumented immune exposures were probable. 60 Vbeta and 13 Jbeta primers were used in PCR. Measured with immunoSEQ multiplex PCR; TCRdb has only the in-frame clones, and not every one. The sample lists under 200,000 clones, over 65% occurring once. The data belong to a study of cytomegalovirus exposure and HLA in healthy donors. General observations from the study: Among the most significant clusters, several appeared linked to common viral pathogens in a later analysis.

Germline V gene data show CDR1 as SGHTA and CDR2 as FQGNSA. V lost 0 bases, J lost 6 bases, and 9 bases lay in between. The CDR3 length is 14 residues. The sample taken for sequencing was PBMCs. The sequence came from a woman aged 40-49 years in good health and CMV-seropositive. The V gene is TRBV7-2, the J gene TRBJ1-5; possible D gene TRBD1, 6 bases. The DNA of the CDR3 is TGTGCCAGCAGCTTAGCCCAACAGGGTCAGCCCCAGCATTTT. It specifies CASSLAQQGQPQHF.